One and the same sample provided the 11 T cell receptor beta chains below, sequenced in a study of OX40 agonist ivuxolimab in advanced cancers. Using immunoSEQ multiplex PCR, the repertoire was profiled, and TCRdb retains in-frame clones only, with some absent. The table includes some 74,000 clones, around 89% detected once. The material was CD4+ or CD8+ T cells sorted from blood, obtained in a trial of the OX40 agonist ivuxolimab. The receptors stem from an adult with an advanced solid tumor such as melanoma, head and neck, liver or kidney cancer.

This clone is a singleton in its sample. This chain joins TRBV2 and TRBJ2-3, with D unresolved. This CDR3 region has 12 residues. V was shortened by 10 bases and J by 4 bases, with 12 bases between the two germline ends. Germline V lookup: CDR1 SNHLY, CDR2 FYNNEI. The CDR3 loop is CATAVNPDTQYF. Here the CDR3 DNA reads TGTGCCACCGCCGTGAACCCAGATACGCAGTATTTT.

The chain employs TRBV18 and TRBJ1-5; unclear D gene. Deletions cut 6 bases from V and 4 bases from J, with 7 bases between. Germline CDR1 and CDR2: KGHSH and LQKENI. The CDR3 loop spans 12 amino acids. The CDR3 is CASSPNNQPQHF. Written as DNA, the CDR3 is TGTGCCAGCTCCCCGAATAATCAGCCCCAGCATTTT.

The CDR3 reads CASSSLGQDGQPQHF. DNA for the CDR3: TGTGCCAGCAGCTCCCTCGGGCAGGACGGACAGCCCCAGCATTTT. V is TRBV6-6 and J is TRBJ1-5; D not resolved. This CDR3 comprises 15 residues. Germline CDR1 and CDR2: MNHNY and SVGAGI (reference sequence). V lost 6 bases to trimming and J lost 7 bases, with 19 bases between them.

The rearrangement uses TRBV19 and TRBJ2-3, with no clear D. Germline loops: CDR1 LNHDA, CDR2 SQIVND (reference sequence). The CDR3 sequence is 15 residues long. V was trimmed by 4 bases and J by 5 bases, leaving 16 bases between them. The CDR3 DNA sequence: TGTGCCAGTAGTAGGCAGCTGGGGAATAAAGATACGCAGTATTTT. This sequence encodes CASSRQLGNKDTQYF.

This sequence joins TRBV19 and TRBJ1-3, with TRBD1 as a possible D gene (5 bases). The V and J ends lost 2 bases and 1 base respectively, with 9 bases between them. The CDR3 has 15 amino acids. Germline CDR1 is LNHDA and CDR2 is SQIVND (reference sequence). CDR3 nucleotide sequence: TGTGCCAGTAGTATACAGGGAATTTCTGGAAACACCATATATTTT. Translation gives CASSIQGISGNTIYF. Combining the CDR3 with reference TRBV19 and TRBJ1-3 gives the whole variable domain DGGITQSPKYLFRKEGQNVTLSCEQNLNHDAMYWYRQDPGQGLRLIYYSQIVNDFQKGDIAEGYSVSREKKESFPLTVTSAQKNPTAFYLCASSIQGISGNTIYFGEGSWLTVV.

This chain links TRBV27 with TRBJ2-2; TRBD1 matches 7 bases. Germline V gives CDR1 MNHEY, CDR2 SMNVEV (reference sequence). The CDR3 contains 15 residues. Losses at the gene ends were 6 bases for V and 1 base for J; bases not matched to a gene: 5. The CDR3 sequence: CASRHGTENTGELFF. Written as DNA, the CDR3 is TGTGCCAGCAGACACGGGACAGAGAACACCGGGGAGCTGTTTTTT.

The rearrangement links TRBV19 to TRBJ2-5, with TRBD1 matching over 9 bases. J lost 2 bases, V lost 6 bases, and 7 bases had no gene match. Germline V CDR1 and CDR2: LNHDA, SQIVND (reference sequence). This CDR3 region has 15 residues. CDR3 sequence reads: CASSGQGSGQETQYF. As DNA, the CDR3 is TGTGCCAGTAGCGGACAGGGGAGCGGACAAGAGACCCAGTACTTC.

The CDR3 bases are TGTGCCAGCAGCTTTAGGGACGCACCAGGGGTGGAGCAGTTCTTC. Translation: CASSFRDAPGVEQFF. The chain combines TRBV5-4 with TRBJ2-1; TRBD1 might be the D (6 bases). This CDR3 spans 15 amino acids. V was trimmed by 2 bases and J by 10 bases, leaving 19 bases between them. Germline lookup yields CDR1 SGHNT and CDR2 YYREEE (reference sequence).

The V and J genes are TRBV7-8 and TRBJ1-5, with D unclear. The V end was cut by 1 base, the J end by 0 bases, with 7 bases between. This CDR3 is 15 amino acids long. Germline loops: CDR1 SGHVS, CDR2 FQNEAQ. The DNA of the CDR3 is TGTGCCAGCAGCTTAGAGTCAGTTAGCAATCAGCCCCAGCATTTT. It specifies CASSLESVSNQPQHF.

A few counts support this clone. This chain joins TRBV27 and TRBJ2-7; 11 nucleotides line up with TRBD2. The CDR3 is 15 residues long. J was trimmed by 4 bases and V by 6 bases; bases with no gene match: 8. The germline V gene has CDR1 MNHEY and CDR2 SMNVEV (reference sequence). The CDR3 sequence is CASRLAGGKVYEQYF. CDR3 DNA: TGTGCCAGCAGATTAGCGGGAGGGAAAGTATACGAGCAGTACTTC.

The chain links TRBV21-1 to TRBJ2-5; no DNA check was done on the table's D call, TRBD1. TRBV21-1 is an annotated pseudogene. The CDR3 contains 15 residues. The CDR3 protein is CASSTTGPPGETQYF. CDR3 coding DNA: TGTGCCAGCAGCACGACAGGCCCCCCGGGGGAGACCCAGTACTTC.